Presented here are 2 T cell receptor beta chains from one specimen sequenced in a study of blood T cell repertoires in COVID-19. Using immunoSEQ multiplex PCR, the repertoire was profiled, and TCRdb retains in-frame clones only, with some absent. Of about 90,000 clones listed, about nine tenths are singletons. The sample comprised peripheral blood. The receptors come from a man aged 50 or older with acute or convalescent COVID-19.

V and J are TRBV29-1 and TRBJ1-3; D is perhaps TRBD1 (5 bases). The V and J ends lost 3 bases and 4 bases respectively, with 13 bases between them. Germline V gene data show CDR1 as SQVTM and CDR2 as ANQGSEA. CDR3 size: 14 residues. The CDR3 sequence: CSVDSRGSGNTIYF. The CDR3 DNA reads TGCAGCGTTGATTCTAGGGGCTCAGGAAACACCATATATTTT.

This chain joins TRBV4-1 and TRBJ1-2, with TRBD1 matching 8 bases. After removal of 4 bases from V and 0 bases from J, the junction contained 4 bases not matched to a gene. CDR3 size: 15 residues. Germline loops: CDR1 MGHRA, CDR2 YSYEKL. CDR3 protein: CASSPGQGPNYGYTF. The CDR3 DNA follows: TGCGCCAGCAGCCCCGGACAGGGACCTAACTATGGCTACACCTTC.